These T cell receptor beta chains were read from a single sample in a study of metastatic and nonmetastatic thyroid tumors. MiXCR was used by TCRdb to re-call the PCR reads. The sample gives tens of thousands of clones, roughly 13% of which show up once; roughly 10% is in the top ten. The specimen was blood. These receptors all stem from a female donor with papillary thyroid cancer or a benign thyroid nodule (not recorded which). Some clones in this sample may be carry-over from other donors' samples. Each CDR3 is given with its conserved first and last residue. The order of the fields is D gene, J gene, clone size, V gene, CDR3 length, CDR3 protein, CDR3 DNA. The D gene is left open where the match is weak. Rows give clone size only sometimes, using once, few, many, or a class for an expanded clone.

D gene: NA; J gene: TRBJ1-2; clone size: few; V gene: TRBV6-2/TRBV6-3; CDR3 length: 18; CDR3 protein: CASSYATGYTLTIYGYTF; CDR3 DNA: TGTGCCAGCAGTTACGCCACAGGTTACACCCTTACCATCTATGGCTACACCTTC
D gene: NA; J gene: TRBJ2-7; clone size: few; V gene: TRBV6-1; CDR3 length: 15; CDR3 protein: CASSRVTRGSYEQYF; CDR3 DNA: TGTGCCAGCAGCCGGGTAACAAGGGGCTCCTACGAGCAGTACTTC
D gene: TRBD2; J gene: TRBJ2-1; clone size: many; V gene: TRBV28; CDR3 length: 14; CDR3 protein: CASRASGGYNEQFF; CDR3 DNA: TGTGCCAGCAGGGCTAGCGGGGGCTACAATGAGCAGTTCTTC
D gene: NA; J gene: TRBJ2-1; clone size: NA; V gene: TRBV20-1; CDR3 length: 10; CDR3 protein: CSPLGEKQFF; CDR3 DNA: TGCAGTCCCCTCGGGGAGAAGCAGTTCTTC
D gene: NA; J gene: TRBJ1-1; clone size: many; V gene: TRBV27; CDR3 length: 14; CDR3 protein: CASSLTGLNTEAFF; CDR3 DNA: TGTGCCAGCAGCCTTACAGGGTTGAACACTGAAGCTTTCTTT
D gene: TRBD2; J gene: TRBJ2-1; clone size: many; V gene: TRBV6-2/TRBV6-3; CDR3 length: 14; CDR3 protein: CASSLSGRGNEQFF; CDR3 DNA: TGTGCCAGCAGCCTATCGGGGAGGGGTAATGAGCAGTTCTTC
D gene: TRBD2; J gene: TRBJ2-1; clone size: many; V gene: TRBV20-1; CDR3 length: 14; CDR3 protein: CSASQGLAANEQFF; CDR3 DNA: TGCAGTGCTAGTCAGGGACTAGCGGCCAATGAGCAGTTCTTC
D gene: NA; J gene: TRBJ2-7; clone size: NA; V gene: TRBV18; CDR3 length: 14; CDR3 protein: CASSADGWYYEQYF; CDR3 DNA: TGTGCCAGCTCAGCCGACGGGTGGTACTACGAGCAGTACTTC
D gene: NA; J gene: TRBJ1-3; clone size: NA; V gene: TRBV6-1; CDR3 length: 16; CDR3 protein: CASSAYMVSSGNTIYF; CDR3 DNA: TGTGCCAGCAGTGCCTACATGGTCTCCTCTGGAAACACCATATATTTT
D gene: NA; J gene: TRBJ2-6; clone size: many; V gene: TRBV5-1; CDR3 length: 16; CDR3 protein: CASSPKAAAGANVLTF; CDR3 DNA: TGCGCCAGCAGCCCAAAAGCGGCAGCTGGGGCCAACGTCCTGACTTTC
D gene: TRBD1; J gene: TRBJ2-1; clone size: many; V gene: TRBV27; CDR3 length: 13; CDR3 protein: CASRGRDRVEQFF; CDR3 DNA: TGTGCCAGCAGAGGGAGGGACAGGGTTGAGCAGTTCTTC
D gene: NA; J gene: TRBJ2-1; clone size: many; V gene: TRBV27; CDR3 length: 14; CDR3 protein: CASSLTTFNNEQFF; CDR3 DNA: TGTGCCAGCAGCTTGACTACTTTCAACAATGAGCAGTTCTTC
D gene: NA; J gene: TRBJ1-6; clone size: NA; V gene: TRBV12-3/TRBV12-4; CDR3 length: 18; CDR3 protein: CASTRPGTDWQHNSPLHF; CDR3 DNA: TGTGCCAGCACCCGACCCGGTACAGATTGGCAGCATAATTCACCCCTCCACTTT
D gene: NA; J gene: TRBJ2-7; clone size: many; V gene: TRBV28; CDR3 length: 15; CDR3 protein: CASSSSGGPSYEQYF; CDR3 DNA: TGTGCCAGCAGTTCCTCTGGGGGGCCCTCCTACGAGCAGTACTTC
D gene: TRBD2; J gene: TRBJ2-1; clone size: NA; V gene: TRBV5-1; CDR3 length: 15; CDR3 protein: CASSLGGSGYNEQFF; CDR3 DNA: TGCGCCAGCAGCTTAGGCGGGAGCGGCTACAATGAGCAGTTCTTC
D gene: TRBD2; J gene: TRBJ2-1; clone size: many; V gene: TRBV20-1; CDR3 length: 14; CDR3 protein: CSAPGLAGEGEQFF; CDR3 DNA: TGCAGTGCCCCGGGACTAGCGGGAGAGGGTGAGCAGTTCTTC
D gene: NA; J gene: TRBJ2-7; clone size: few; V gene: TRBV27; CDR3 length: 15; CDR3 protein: CASSLSTGGLYEQYF; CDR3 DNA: TGTGCCAGCAGTTTATCCACCGGAGGGCTCTACGAGCAGTACTTC
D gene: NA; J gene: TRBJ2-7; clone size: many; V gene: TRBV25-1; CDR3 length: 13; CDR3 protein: CASSDRPKYEQYF; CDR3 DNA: TGTGCCAGCAGTGATCGACCTAAATACGAGCAGTACTTC
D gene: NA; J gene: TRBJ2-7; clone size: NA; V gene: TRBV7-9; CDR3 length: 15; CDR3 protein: CASSLPTGNSYEQYF; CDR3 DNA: TGTGCCAGCAGTTTGCCTACGGGGAACTCTTACGAGCAGTACTTC
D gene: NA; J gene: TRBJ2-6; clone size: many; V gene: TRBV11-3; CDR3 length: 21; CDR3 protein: CASSLVGPWLGGGSGANVLTF; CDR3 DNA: TGTGCCAGCAGCTTAGTTGGTCCGTGGTTGGGAGGGGGCTCTGGGGCCAACGTCCTGACTTTC
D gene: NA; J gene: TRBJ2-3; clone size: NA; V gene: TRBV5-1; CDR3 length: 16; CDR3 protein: CASSLEGGIRTDTQYF; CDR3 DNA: TGCGCCAGCAGCTTGGAAGGCGGGATACGAACAGATACGCAGTATTTT
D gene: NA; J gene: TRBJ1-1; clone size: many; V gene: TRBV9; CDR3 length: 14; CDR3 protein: CASSVAPSDTEAFF; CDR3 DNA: TGTGCCAGCAGCGTAGCCCCGAGCGACACTGAAGCTTTCTTT
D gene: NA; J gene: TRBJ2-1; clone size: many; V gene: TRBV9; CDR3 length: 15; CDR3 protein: CASSVAQGAYNEQFF; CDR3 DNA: TGTGCCAGCAGCGTAGCACAGGGAGCCTACAATGAGCAGTTCTTC
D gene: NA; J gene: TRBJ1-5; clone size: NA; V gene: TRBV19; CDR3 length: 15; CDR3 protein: CASSIRTLINQPQHF; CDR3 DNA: TGTGCCAGTAGTATCAGGACACTAATCAATCAGCCCCAGCATTTT
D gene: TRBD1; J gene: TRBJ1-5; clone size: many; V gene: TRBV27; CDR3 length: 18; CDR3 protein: CASSPLGQGIGSNQPQHF; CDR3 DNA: TGTGCCAGTTCTCCCTTGGGACAGGGAATCGGTAGCAATCAGCCCCAGCATTTT
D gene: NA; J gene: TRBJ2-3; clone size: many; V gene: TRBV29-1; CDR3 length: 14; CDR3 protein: CSASYRDRTDTQYF; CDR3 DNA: TGCAGCGCCTCATACAGGGACCGCACAGATACGCAGTATTTT
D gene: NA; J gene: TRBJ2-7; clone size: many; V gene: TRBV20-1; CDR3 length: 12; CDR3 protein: CSASVQTYEQYF; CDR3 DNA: TGCAGTGCCAGCGTCCAGACCTACGAGCAGTACTTC
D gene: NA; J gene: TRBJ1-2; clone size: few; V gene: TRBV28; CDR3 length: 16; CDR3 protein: CASGSGIGSKGHGYTF; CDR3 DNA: TGTGCCAGCGGCTCCGGCATCGGTAGTAAAGGGCATGGCTACACCTTC
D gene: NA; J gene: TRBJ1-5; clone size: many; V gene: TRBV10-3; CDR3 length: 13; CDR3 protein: CAISESENQPQHF; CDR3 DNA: TGTGCCATCAGTGAGTCAGAGAATCAGCCCCAGCATTTT
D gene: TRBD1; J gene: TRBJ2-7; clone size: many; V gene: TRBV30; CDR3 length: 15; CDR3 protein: CAWRLRTGVWYEQYF; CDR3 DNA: TGTGCCTGGAGACTCAGGACAGGGGTTTGGTACGAGCAGTACTTC
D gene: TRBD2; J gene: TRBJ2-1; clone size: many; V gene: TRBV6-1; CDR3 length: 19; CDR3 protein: CASSRRQLWEREGLNEQFF; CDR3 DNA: TGTGCCAGCAGTCGAAGACAGCTTTGGGAGCGGGAGGGCCTGAATGAGCAGTTCTTC
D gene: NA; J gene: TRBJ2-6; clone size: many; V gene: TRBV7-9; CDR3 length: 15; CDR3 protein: CASSQTSSGANVLTF; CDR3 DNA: TGTGCCAGCAGTCAAACTAGCTCTGGGGCCAACGTCCTGACTTTC
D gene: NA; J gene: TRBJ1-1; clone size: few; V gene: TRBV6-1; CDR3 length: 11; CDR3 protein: CARTQSTEASF; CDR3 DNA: TGTGCCAGAACGCAGAGTACTGAAGCTTCCTTT
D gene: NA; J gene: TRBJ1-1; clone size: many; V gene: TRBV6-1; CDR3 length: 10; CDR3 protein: CASSDTGAFF; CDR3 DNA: TGTGCCAGCAGTGACACTGGGGCTTTCTTT
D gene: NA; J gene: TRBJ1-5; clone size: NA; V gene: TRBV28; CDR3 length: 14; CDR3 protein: CASSLANVNQPQHF; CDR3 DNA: TGTGCCAGCAGTTTAGCAAACGTCAATCAGCCCCAGCATTTT
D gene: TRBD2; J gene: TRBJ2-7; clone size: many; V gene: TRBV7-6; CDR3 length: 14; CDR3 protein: CASRPLAGTYEQYF; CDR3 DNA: TGTGCCAGCAGACCCCTAGCGGGAACCTACGAGCAGTACTTC
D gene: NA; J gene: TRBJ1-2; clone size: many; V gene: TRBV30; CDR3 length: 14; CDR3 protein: CAWSRTEDNYGYTF; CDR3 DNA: TGTGCCTGGAGTCGGACAGAGGATAACTATGGCTACACCTTC
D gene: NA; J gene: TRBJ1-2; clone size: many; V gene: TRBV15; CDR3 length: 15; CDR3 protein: CATSRDRQEGYGYTF; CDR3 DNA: TGTGCCACCAGCAGAGATAGGCAGGAAGGCTATGGCTACACCTTC
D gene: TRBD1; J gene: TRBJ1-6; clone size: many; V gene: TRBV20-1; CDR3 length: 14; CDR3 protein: CSARPGTGSSPLHF; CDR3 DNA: TGCAGTGCCCGACCCGGGACAGGGTCCTCACCCCTCCACTTT
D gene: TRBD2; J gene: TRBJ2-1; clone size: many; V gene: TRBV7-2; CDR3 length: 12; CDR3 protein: CASSLTSIEQFF; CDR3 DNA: TGTGCCAGCAGCCTGACTAGCATTGAGCAGTTCTTC
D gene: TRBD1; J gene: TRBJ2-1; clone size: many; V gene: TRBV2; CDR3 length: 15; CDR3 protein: CASSGQGKDYNEQFF; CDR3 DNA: TGTGCCAGCAGTGGACAGGGGAAGGACTACAATGAGCAGTTCTTC
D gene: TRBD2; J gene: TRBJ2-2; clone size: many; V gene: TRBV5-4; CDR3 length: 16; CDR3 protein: CASSLGASGSPGELFF; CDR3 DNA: TGTGCCAGCAGCTTGGGGGCTAGCGGGTCCCCCGGGGAGCTGTTTTTT
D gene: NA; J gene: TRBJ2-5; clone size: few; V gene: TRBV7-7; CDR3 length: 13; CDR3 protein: CASSRGAQETQYF; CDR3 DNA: TGTGCTAGCAGTAGGGGGGCCCAAGAGACCCAGTACTTC
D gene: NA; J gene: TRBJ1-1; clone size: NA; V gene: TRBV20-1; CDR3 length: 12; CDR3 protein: CSASRPISEQYF; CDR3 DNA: TGCAGTGCTTCCCGTCCTATCAGCGAGCAGTACTTT
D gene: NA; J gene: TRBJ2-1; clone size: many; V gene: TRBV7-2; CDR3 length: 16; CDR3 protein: CASSFREDTYYNEQFF; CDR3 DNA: TGTGCCAGCAGCTTCAGGGAAGACACATACTACAATGAGCAGTTCTTC
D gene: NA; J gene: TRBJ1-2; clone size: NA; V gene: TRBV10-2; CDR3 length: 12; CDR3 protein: CASSLQDYGYTF; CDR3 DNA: TGCGCCAGCAGCCTACAGGACTATGGCTACACCTTC
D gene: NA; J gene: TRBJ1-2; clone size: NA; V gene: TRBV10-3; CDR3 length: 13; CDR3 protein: CAIRDRQDYGYTF; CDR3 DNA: TGTGCCATCAGGGATAGACAGGACTATGGCTACACCTTC
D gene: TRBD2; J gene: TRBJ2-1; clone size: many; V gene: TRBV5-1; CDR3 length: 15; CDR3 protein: CASSEGLADHNEQFF; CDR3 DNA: TGCGCCAGCAGCGAGGGACTAGCGGACCACAATGAGCAGTTCTTC
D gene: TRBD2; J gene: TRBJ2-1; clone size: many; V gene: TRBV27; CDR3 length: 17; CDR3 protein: CASSLASGRRLIDEQFF; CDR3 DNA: TGTGCCAGCAGTTTGGCGAGCGGGAGGAGGTTGATCGATGAGCAGTTCTTC
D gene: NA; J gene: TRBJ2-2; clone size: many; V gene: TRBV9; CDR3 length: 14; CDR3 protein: CASSARPATGELFF; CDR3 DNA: TGTGCCAGCAGCGCTCGACCCGCCACCGGGGAGCTGTTTTTT